These 26 T cell receptor beta chains share one sample of origin, sequenced in a study of T cell repertoires in cytomegalovirus infection. No antigen has been identified for these receptors. TCRdb re-called the reads through MiXCR, storing one row per CDR3 protein. Of roughly 920,000 distinct CDR3 sequences listed, roughly 30% were seen once; the top ten hold 13%. Sequenced material: cultured CD8+ T cells from PBMCs, taken from culture after CMV antigen stimulation. All receptors come from a human donor in good health (CMV status not recorded). Some clones in this sample may be carry-over from other donors' samples.

The chain uses TRBV7-4 and TRBJ2-2; 8 bases agree with TRBD1. J was trimmed by 4 bases and V by 1 base; bases with no gene match: 8. Per germline, CDR1 SGHVT and CDR2 SQSDAQ. The CDR3 sequence is 17 residues long. The CDR3 sequence: CASSLEGRQGITGELFF. The CDR3 DNA sequence: TGTGCCAGCAGCTTAGAGGGCAGACAGGGGATCACCGGGGAGCTGTTTTTT.

This clonotype was counted at least ten times. The rearrangement links TRBV7-8 to TRBJ1-3, with D perhaps matching TRBD1 (6 bases). Germline CDR1 SGHVS, CDR2 FQNEAQ. With 6 bases removed from V and 4 bases from J, the gap between germline ends came to 10 bases. This CDR3 contains 13 residues. The CDR3 loop reads CASRGGEGNTIYF. The DNA of the CDR3 is TGTGCCAGCAGGGGGGGCGAAGGAAACACCATATATTTT. Using reference TRBV7-8 and TRBJ1-3 for the parts outside the CDR3, the full variable domain is GAGVSQSPRYKVAKRGQDVALRCDPISGHVSLFWYQQALGQGPEFLTYFQNEAQLDKSGLPSDRFFAERPEGSVSTLKIQRTQQEDSAVYLCASRGGEGNTIYFGEGSWLTVV.

V and J are TRBV27 and TRBJ2-1, with TRBD1 as a possible D gene (5 bases). The CDR3 has 13 amino acids. Germline loops: CDR1 MNHEY, CDR2 SMNVEV (reference sequence). The V end lost 5 bases, the J end lost 2 bases, and 7 bases lay between the germline ends. CDR3: CASSMDTYNEQFF. The DNA of the CDR3 is TGTGCCAGCAGTATGGACACCTACAATGAGCAGTTCTTC.

This clonotype was observed a handful of times. This chain links TRBV12-3 or TRBV12-4 with TRBJ2-4; the match to TRBD1 covers 8 bases. With 6 bases clipped from V and 2 bases from J, the junction kept 3 bases outside the gene matches. This CDR3 is 14 amino acids long. The CDR3 DNA sequence: TGTGCCAGCAGGCCAGGGGGCACCAAAAACATTCAGTACTTC. This sequence encodes CASRPGGTKNIQYF.

This clonotype occurred a few times. V usage is TRBV5-4 and J usage is TRBJ2-5, with TRBD1 identical over 7 bases. Germline V gene sequence: CDR1 SGHNT, CDR2 YYREEE (reference sequence). The CDR3 sequence is 15 residues long. J lost 7 bases, V lost 0 bases, and 9 bases had no gene match. The CDR3 DNA reads TGTGCCAGCAGCTTGGCGTGGGACAGTGGTTGGACCCAGTACTTC. Translation: CASSLAWDSGWTQYF.

This chain links TRBV27 with TRBJ2-5; maybe TRBD2 (6 bases). Trimming cost V 6 bases and J 3 bases, with 11 bases left between them. The CDR3 is 13 amino acids. Germline V CDR1 and CDR2: MNHEY, SMNVEV (reference sequence). The CDR3: CASSPGEEETQYF. In nucleotides, the CDR3 is TGTGCCAGCAGCCCCGGGGAGGAAGAGACCCAGTACTTC.

This clonotype was seen ten or more times. The gene calls are TRBV6-6 and TRBJ2-1; no definite D call. This CDR3 is 13 amino acids long. V was shortened by 2 bases and J by 5 bases, with 7 bases between the two germline ends. Per germline, CDR1 MNHNY and CDR2 SVGAGI (reference sequence). CDR3 coding DNA: TGTGCCAGCAGTTACGAGCAAAACAATGAGCAGTTCTTC. Translating it yields CASSYEQNNEQFF.

V gene TRBV7-2 combines with J gene TRBJ1-1, with no clear D. Trimming removed 1 base at V and 6 bases at J, with 9 bases between. Germline assignment: CDR1 SGHTA and CDR2 FQGNSA. The CDR3 extends over 13 amino acids. The chain's CDR3 is CASSLDMSAEAFF. The CDR3 nucleotides read TGTGCCAGCAGCTTAGATATGTCAGCTGAAGCTTTCTTT.

The rearrangement joins TRBV18 to TRBJ2-3; 10 nucleotides agree with TRBD1. Germline loops: CDR1 KGHSH, CDR2 LQKENI. The CDR3 runs 16 residues. The trim removed 1 base at V and 2 bases at J, leaving 3 bases unmatched. Here the CDR3 DNA reads TGTGCCAGCTCACCACTGGGACAGGGGTACACAGATACGCAGTATTTT. This gives the protein CASSPLGQGYTDTQYF.

In regard to this clonotype: An end of the junction does not agree with germline; a read error may underlie this. This chain links TRBV7-9 with TRBJ1-3, with TRBD1 identical over 7 bases. This CDR3 is built from 14 residues. Per the germline V gene, CDR1 is SEHNR and CDR2 is FQNEAQ (reference sequence). The CDR3 loop reads CVSSHRDSVDTIYF. In DNA form, the CDR3 reads TGTGTCAGCAGCCACCGGGACAGTGTTGACACCATATATTTT.

The J gene is TRBJ1-1, the V gene TRBV12-3 or TRBV12-4, with D unclear. The V end was cut by 7 bases, the J end by 2 bases, with 11 bases between. The CDR3 is 13 residues long. Written as DNA, the CDR3 is TGTGCCAGCACCCCGTGGACCAACACTGAAGCTTTCTTT. It yields the protein CASTPWTNTEAFF.

The chain combines TRBV12-3 or TRBV12-4 with TRBJ2-4; a weak D match, TRBD2 (6 bases). This CDR3 is built from 13 residues. The germline V and J ends were trimmed by 5 bases and 6 bases, with 11 bases remaining between them. The CDR3, as DNA: TGTGCCAGCAGTGACGCGGGACTAAACATTCAGTACTTC. Protein sequence: CASSDAGLNIQYF.

This clonotype appeared a few times. CDR3 amino acids: CASNLGFSGDKRSSYNSPLHF. CDR3 sequence (DNA): TGTGCCAGCAACTTAGGGTTTTCAGGGGACAAAAGGAGCTCCTATAATTCACCCCTCCACTTT. The chain links TRBV5-5 to TRBJ1-6, with a tentative D call TRBD1 (6 bases). With 6 bases removed from V and 0 bases from J, the gap between germline ends came to 28 bases. Germline lookup yields CDR1 SGHKS and CDR2 YYEKEE (reference sequence). This CDR3 is built from 21 residues.

This clonotype was seen once. A much larger clone differs from this one at a single base, so this may be a read error. The rearrangement joins TRBV5-4 to TRBJ1-1; 9 bases fit TRBD1. The CDR3 extends over 15 amino acids. Germline V gene lookup returns CDR1 SGHNT and CDR2 YYREEE (reference sequence). V lost 4 bases, J lost 4 bases, and 8 bases stayed unmatched. DNA for the CDR3: TGTGCCAGCAGCGATGGACAGGGGCGAGGCACTGAAGCTTTCTTT. This translates into CASSDGQGRGTEAFF. The complete variable domain, with remaining parts taken from reference TRBV5-4 and TRBJ1-1, reads ETGVTQSPTHLIKTRGQQVTLRCSSQSGHNTVSWYQQALGQGPQFIFQYYREEENGRGNFPPRFSGLQFPNYSSELNVNALELDDSALYLCASSDGQGRGTEAFFGQGTRLTVV.

This sequence joins TRBV7-9 and TRBJ2-7, with 9 bases lining up with TRBD1. Looked up from germline, CDR1 is SEHNR and CDR2 is FQNEAQ (reference sequence). The CDR3 is 15 residues long. Germline trimming cut 5 bases from V and 3 bases from J; bases unmatched to any gene: 8. Written as DNA, the CDR3 is TGTGCCAGCAGCCACCGGGACAGGGATTTCTACGAGCAGTACTTC. It yields the protein CASSHRDRDFYEQYF. The variable domain in full, completed from reference TRBV7-9 and TRBJ2-7, reads DTGVSQNPRHKITKRGQNVTFRCDPISEHNRLYWYRQTLGQGPEFLTYFQNEAQLEKSRLLSDRFSAERPKGSFSTLEIQRTEQGDSAMYLCASSHRDRDFYEQYFGPGTRLTVT.

The chain links TRBV28 to TRBJ1-2; D is possibly TRBD1 (6 bases). The CDR3 is 15 residues long. Germline V gene data show CDR1 as MDHEN and CDR2 as SYDVKM. Trimming stripped 2 bases from V and 4 bases from J, with 14 bases between. CDR3 loop: CASSLPSDRFYGYTF. The CDR3 DNA is TGTGCCAGCAGTTTACCCTCCGACAGGTTCTATGGCTACACCTTC.

A note on this clonotype: The junction departs from the called germline gene at one end, perhaps through a read error. The rearrangement joins TRBV2 to TRBJ1-4; unclear D gene. CDR1 and CDR2 from the germline V gene are SNHLY and FYNNEI. There are 15 residues in the CDR3. The CDR3 protein is CASCEAQVHNEKLFF. In DNA, the CDR3 is TGTGCCAGCTGTGAAGCGCAAGTCCATAATGAAAAACTGTTTTTT.

This clonotype was seen ten or more times. The chain links TRBV7-8 to TRBJ2-7, with TRBD1 matching 9 bases. The junction had 5 bases not matched to a gene; V was cut back by 5 bases and J by 3 bases. Germline CDR1 SGHVS, CDR2 FQNEAQ. This CDR3 comprises 14 residues. The CDR3 bases are TGTGCCAGCAGCCCAAGGACAGGGGACTACGAGCAGTACGTC. Its translation is CASSPRTGDYEQYV.

This clonotype was seen more than once but under ten times. The chain uses TRBV7-9 and TRBJ2-1; a possible D gene is TRBD2 (6 bases). From germline, CDR1 is SEHNR and CDR2 FQNEAQ (reference sequence). V lost 6 bases and J lost 10, with 13 bases in between. The CDR3 totals 12 residues. DNA of the CDR3: TGTGCCAGCAGATCAGGGAGGAGCGAGCAGTTCTTC. Its translation is CASRSGRSEQFF. The variable domain in full, with the rest retrieved from reference TRBV7-9 and TRBJ2-1, is DTGVSQNPRHKITKRGQNVTFRCDPISEHNRLYWYRQTLGQGPEFLTYFQNEAQLEKSRLLSDRFSAERPKGSFSTLEIQRTEQGDSAMYLCASRSGRSEQFFGPGTRLTVL.

This rearrangement joins TRBV7-9 to TRBJ2-7; a possible D gene is TRBD1 (5 bases). The CDR3 has 15 residues. Trimming removed 1 base at V and 4 bases at J, with 14 bases between. Germline V gene lookup returns CDR1 SEHNR and CDR2 FQNEAQ (reference sequence). The CDR3 region is CASSLGRATRYEQYF. The CDR3 bases are TGTGCCAGCAGCTTAGGCAGGGCGACTCGGTACGAGCAGTACTTC.

This rearrangement joins TRBV15 to TRBJ1-3; D remains ambiguous. This CDR3 has 16 amino acids. Trimming took off 3 bases at V and 0 bases at J, with 12 bases between the two ends. CDR1 is LNHNV and CDR2 is YYDKDF in the germline V gene (reference sequence). The chain's CDR3 is CATSRGGVTSGNTIYF. The DNA of the CDR3 is TGTGCCACCAGCAGGGGTGGGGTGACCTCTGGAAACACCATATATTTT. The whole variable domain, filled in from reference TRBV15 and TRBJ1-3, reads DAMVIQNPRYQVTQFGKPVTLSCSQTLNHNVMYWYQQKSSQAPKLLFHYYDKDFNNEADTPDNFQSRRPNTSFCFLDIRSPGLGDTAMYLCATSRGGVTSGNTIYFGEGSWLTVV.

The chain employs TRBV24-1 and TRBJ2-2; a possible D gene is TRBD2 (5 bases). V lost 1 base to trimming and J lost 1 base, with 9 bases between them. This CDR3 comprises 16 residues. Germline assignment: CDR1 KGHDR and CDR2 SFDVKD. The CDR3 DNA is TGTGCCACCAGTGATTTTTTTGCGGGGAACACCGGGGAGCTGTTTTTT. This translates into CATSDFFAGNTGELFF.

The chain carries TRBV6-2 or TRBV6-3 and TRBJ1-5; D might be TRBD1 (5 bases). Trimming removed 5 bases from V and 3 bases from J, with 11 bases in between. The germline V gene encodes CDR1 MNHEY and CDR2 SVGEGT. The CDR3 runs 14 residues. As DNA, the CDR3 is TGTGCCAGCAGTGACGGGGCCTCCAATCAGCCCCAGCATTTT. This translates into CASSDGASNQPQHF.

This rearrangement joins TRBV20-1 to TRBJ2-3; a weak D match, TRBD2 (5 bases). The V end lost 0 bases, the J end lost 2 bases, and 15 bases lay between the germline ends. The CDR3 consists of 16 residues. Germline loops: CDR1 DFQATT, CDR2 SNEGSKA (reference sequence). CDR3 amino acids: CSARDFEGYHTDTQYF. DNA for the CDR3: TGCAGTGCTAGAGATTTCGAGGGTTACCACACAGATACGCAGTATTTT.

This chain joins TRBV7-4 and TRBJ2-1; D not certain. The V and J ends lost 1 base and 0 bases respectively, with 10 bases between them. In germline, CDR1 is SGHVT, CDR2 SQSDAQ. This CDR3 is 16 amino acids long. The CDR3 DNA reads TGTGCCAGCAGCTTAGGAAGACACCGCTCCTACAATGAGCAGTTCTTC. It is translated as CASSLGRHRSYNEQFF.

The chain is built from TRBV9 and TRBJ1-1; D unresolved. The germline CDR1 and CDR2 sequences are SGDLS and YYNGEE. The ends were cut back, 6 bases at V and 4 bases at J, with 13 bases in the middle. The CDR3 spans 13 residues. The CDR3 loop reads CASTPGWGTEAFF. CDR3 coding DNA: TGTGCCAGCACCCCTGGATGGGGCACTGAAGCTTTCTTT.